This entry concerns a single T cell receptor (beta chain). This sample was included in a study of technical replicates of blood from a few donors. Germline V gene lookup returns CDR1 SGHTA and CDR2 FQGTGA. The CDR3 length is 12 residues. V dropped 0 bases and J dropped 4 bases, with 4 bases sitting between them. Method: immunoSEQ multiplex PCR; TCRdb's copy keeps in-frame clones and lacks some. Among about 70,000 clones, around 95% were seen once, and the ten largest hold around 0.37%. This chain joins TRBV7-3 and TRBJ2-7; no clear D. The receptor's source is a human donor in good health. The sample comprised T cells isolated from PBMCs. In DNA, the CDR3 is TGTGCCAGCAGCTTAACCGGGTACGAGCAGTACTTC. It translates to CASSLTGYEQYF.